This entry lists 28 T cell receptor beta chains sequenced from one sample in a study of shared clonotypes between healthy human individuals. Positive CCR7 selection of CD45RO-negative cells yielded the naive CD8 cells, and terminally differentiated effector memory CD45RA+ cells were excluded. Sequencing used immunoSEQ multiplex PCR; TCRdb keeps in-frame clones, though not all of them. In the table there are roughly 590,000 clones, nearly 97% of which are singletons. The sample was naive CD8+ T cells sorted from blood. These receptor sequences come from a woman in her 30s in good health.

The CDR3 DNA reads TGTGCCACGAGACTCTCGGGACAGGGGGTCTCCGGGGAGCTGTTTTTT. Translated, it gives CATRLSGQGVSGELFF. J is TRBJ2-2 and V is TRBV15, with 11 nucleotides matching TRBD1. Trimming took 9 bases from V and 6 from J; bases not matched to a gene: 12. The germline gives CDR1 LNHNV, CDR2 YYDKDF (reference sequence). The CDR3 covers 16 residues.

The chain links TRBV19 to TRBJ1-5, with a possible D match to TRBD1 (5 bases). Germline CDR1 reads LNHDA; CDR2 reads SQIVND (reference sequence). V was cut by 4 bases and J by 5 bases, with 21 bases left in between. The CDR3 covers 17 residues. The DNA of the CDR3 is TGTGCCAGTAGTAGAGGCTTGCGGCAGGAAGGGGATCAGCCCCAGCATTTT. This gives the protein CASSRGLRQEGDQPQHF.

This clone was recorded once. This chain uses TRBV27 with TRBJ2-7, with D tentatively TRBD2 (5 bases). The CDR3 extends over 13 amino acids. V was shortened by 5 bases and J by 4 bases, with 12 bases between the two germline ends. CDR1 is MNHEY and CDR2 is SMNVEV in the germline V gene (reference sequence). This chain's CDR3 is CASSRNLAYEQYF. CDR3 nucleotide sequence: TGTGCCAGCAGTCGGAATTTAGCGTACGAGCAGTACTTC.

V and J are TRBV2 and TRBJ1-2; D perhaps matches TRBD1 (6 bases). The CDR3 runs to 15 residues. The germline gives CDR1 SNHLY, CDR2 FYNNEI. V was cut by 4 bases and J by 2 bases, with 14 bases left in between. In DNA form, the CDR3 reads TGTGCCAGCAGTGGGTTACAGGGAGCCAACTATGGCTACACCTTC. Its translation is CASSGLQGANYGYTF.

The CDR3 DNA is TGTGCCACCCGGACAGGTACAGGAGCTTTCTTT. Translation gives CATRTGTGAFF. The chain combines TRBV2 with TRBJ1-1; the match to TRBD1 covers 7 bases. Looked up from germline, CDR1 is SNHLY and CDR2 is FYNNEI. The CDR3 extends over 11 amino acids. Losses at the gene ends were 10 bases for V and 10 bases for J; bases not matched to a gene: 9.

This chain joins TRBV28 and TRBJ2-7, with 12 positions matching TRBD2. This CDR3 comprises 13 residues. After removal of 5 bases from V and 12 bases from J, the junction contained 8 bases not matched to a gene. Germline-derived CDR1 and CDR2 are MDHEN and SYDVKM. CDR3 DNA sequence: TGTGCCAGCAGTCTCGGACTAGCGGGAACCCCGTACTTC. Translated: CASSLGLAGTPYF.

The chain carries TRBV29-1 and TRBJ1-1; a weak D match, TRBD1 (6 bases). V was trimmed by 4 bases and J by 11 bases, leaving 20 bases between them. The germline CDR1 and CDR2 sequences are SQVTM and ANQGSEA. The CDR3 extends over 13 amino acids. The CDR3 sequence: CSVVRDTRIQAFF. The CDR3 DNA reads TGCAGCGTTGTGCGGGACACAAGAATTCAGGCTTTCTTT.

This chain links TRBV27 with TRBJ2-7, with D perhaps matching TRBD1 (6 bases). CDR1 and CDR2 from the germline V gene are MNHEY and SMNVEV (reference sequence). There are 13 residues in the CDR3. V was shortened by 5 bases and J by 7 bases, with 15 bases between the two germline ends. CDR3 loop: CASSDRTALEQYF. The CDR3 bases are TGTGCCAGCAGTGACCGGACAGCCTTGGAGCAGTACTTC.

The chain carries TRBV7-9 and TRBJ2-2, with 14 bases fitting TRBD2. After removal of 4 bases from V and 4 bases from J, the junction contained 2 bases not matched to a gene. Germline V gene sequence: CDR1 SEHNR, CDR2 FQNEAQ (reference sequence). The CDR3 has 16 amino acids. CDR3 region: CASSSTSGRATGELFF. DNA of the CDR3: TGTGCCAGCAGCTCGACTAGCGGGAGGGCCACCGGGGAGCTGTTTTTT.

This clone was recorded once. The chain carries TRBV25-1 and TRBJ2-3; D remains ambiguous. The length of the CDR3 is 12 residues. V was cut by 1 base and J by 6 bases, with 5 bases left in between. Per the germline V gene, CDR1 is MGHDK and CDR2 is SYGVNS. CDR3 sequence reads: CASSELADTQYF. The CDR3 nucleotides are TGTGCCAGCAGTGAATTGGCGGATACGCAGTATTTT.

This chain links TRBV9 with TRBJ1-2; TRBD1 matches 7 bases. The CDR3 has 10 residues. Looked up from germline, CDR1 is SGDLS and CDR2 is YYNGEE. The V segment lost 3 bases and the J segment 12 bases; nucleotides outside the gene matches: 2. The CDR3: CASSGDSHTF. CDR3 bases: TGTGCCAGCAGCGGGGACAGCCACACCTTC.

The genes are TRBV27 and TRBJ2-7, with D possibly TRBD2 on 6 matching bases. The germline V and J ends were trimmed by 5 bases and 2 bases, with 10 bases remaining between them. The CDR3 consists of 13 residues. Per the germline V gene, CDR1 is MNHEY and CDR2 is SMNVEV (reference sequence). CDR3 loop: CASSSGLPYEQYF. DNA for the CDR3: TGTGCCAGCAGTAGCGGGTTACCCTACGAGCAGTACTTC.

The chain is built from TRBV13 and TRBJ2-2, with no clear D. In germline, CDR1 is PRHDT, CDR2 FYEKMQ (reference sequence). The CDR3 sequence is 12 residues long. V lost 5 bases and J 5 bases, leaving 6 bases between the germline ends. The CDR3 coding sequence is TGTGCCAGCAGCACCCCAACCGGGGAGCTGTTTTTT. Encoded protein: CASSTPTGELFF. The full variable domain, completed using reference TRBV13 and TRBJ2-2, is AAGVIQSPRHLIKEKRETATLKCYPIPRHDTVYWYQQGPGQDPQFLISFYEKMQSDKGSIPDRFSAQQFSDYHSELNMSSLELGDSALYFCASSTPTGELFFGEGSRLTVL.

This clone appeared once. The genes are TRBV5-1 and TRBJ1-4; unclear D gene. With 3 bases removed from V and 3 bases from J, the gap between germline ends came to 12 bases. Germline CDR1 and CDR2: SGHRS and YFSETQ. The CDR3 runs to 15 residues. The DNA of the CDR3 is TGCGCCAGCAGCTCATTAGGACCGGCTAATGAAAAACTGTTTTTT. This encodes CASSSLGPANEKLFF.

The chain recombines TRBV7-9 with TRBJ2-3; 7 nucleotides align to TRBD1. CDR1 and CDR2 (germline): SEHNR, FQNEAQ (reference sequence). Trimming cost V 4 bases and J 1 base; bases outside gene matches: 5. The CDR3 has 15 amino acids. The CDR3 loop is CASSSTGDRTDTQYF. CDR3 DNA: TGTGCCAGCAGCTCCACAGGGGATCGCACAGATACGCAGTATTTT.

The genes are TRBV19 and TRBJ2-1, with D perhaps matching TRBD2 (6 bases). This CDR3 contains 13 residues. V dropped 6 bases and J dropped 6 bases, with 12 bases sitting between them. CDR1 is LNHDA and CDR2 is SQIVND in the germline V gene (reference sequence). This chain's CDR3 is CASSPTSPNEQFF. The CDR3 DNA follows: TGTGCCAGTAGCCCGACTAGTCCCAATGAGCAGTTCTTC.

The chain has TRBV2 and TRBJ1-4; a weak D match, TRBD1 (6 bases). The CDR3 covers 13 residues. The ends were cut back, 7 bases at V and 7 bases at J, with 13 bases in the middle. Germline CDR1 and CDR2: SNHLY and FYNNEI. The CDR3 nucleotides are TGTGCCAGCAATCTCAGGGGTAGTGAAAAACTGTTTTTT. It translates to CASNLRGSEKLFF.

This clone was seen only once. The CDR3 sequence: CASRLGRAYEQYF. In DNA, the CDR3 is TGTGCCAGCAGGCTGGGGAGGGCCTACGAGCAGTACTTC. The chain links TRBV28 to TRBJ2-7, with 7 nucleotides matching TRBD2. CDR3 length: 13 residues. Trimming removed 6 bases from V and 2 bases from J; junction bases left unmatched: 4. CDR1 and CDR2 from the germline V gene are MDHEN and SYDVKM.

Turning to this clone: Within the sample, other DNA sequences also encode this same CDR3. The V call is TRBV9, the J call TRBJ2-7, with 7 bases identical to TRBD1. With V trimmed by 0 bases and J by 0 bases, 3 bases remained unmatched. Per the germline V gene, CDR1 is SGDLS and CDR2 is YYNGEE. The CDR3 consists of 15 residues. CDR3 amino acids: CASSVEGQSSYEQYF. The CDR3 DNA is TGTGCCAGCAGCGTAGAGGGACAGAGCTCCTACGAGCAGTACTTC.

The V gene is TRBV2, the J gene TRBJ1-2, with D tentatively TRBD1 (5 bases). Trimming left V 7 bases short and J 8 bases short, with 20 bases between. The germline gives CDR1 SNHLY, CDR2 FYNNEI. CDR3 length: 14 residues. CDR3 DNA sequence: TGTGCCAGCAAGGGGTATCGGGTGTTGGAGGGCTACACCTTC. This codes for CASKGYRVLEGYTF.

The CDR3 DNA reads TGTGCCAGTAGTATAATCGCAGGCCCCTGGAACACTGAAGCTTTCTTT. It encodes CASSIIAGPWNTEAFF. The J gene is TRBJ1-1, the V gene TRBV19; D is undetermined. The germline CDR1 and CDR2 sequences are LNHDA and SQIVND (reference sequence). Between the trimmed V and J ends, which lost 2 bases and 1 base, there was a span of 14 bases. The CDR3 loop spans 16 amino acids.

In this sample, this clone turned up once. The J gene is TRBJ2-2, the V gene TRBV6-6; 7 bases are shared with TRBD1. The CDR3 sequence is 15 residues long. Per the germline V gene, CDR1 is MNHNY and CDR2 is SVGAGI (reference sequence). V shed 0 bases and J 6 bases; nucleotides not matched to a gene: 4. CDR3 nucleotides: TGTGCCAGCAGTTACTCGACTCAGGGGGCCGGGGAGCTGTTTTTT. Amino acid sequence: CASSYSTQGAGELFF.

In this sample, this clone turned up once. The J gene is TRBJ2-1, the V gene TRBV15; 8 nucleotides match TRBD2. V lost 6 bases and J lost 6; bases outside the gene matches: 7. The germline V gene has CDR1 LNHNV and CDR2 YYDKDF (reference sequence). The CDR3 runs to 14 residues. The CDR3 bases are TGTGCCACCAGTCCGGGGGGGATAGGCAATGAGCAGTTCTTC. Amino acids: CATSPGGIGNEQFF.

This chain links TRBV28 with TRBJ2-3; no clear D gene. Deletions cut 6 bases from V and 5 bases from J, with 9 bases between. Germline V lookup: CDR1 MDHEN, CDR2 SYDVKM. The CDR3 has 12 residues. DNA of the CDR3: TGTGCCAGCAGCTTTCGTAGAGATACGCAGTATTTT. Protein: CASSFRRDTQYF.

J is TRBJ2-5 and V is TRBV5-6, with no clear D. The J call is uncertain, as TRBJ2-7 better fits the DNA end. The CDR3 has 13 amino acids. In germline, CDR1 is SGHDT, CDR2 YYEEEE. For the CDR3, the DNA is TGTGCCAGCAGCTTGCAGGTATCCTACGAGCAGTACTTC. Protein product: CASSLQVSYEQYF.

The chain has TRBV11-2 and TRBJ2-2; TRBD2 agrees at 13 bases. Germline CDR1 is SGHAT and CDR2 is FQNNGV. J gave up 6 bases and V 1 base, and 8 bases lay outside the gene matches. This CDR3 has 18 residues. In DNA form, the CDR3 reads TGTGCCAGCAGCTTAGCCCCCCGACTAGCGGGAGGACCCGGGGAGCTGTTTTTT. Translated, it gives CASSLAPRLAGGPGELFF.

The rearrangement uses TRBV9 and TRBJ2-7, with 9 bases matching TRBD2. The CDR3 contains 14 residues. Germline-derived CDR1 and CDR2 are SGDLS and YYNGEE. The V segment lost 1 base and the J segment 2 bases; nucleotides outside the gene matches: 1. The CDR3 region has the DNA TGTGCCAGCAGCGTACTAGCGGGACCCTACGAGCAGTACTTC. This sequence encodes CASSVLAGPYEQYF.

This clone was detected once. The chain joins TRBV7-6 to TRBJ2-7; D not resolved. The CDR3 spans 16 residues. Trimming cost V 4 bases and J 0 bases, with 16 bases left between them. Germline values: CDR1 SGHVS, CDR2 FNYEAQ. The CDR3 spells CASSSASGTASYEQYF. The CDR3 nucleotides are TGTGCCAGCAGCTCCGCGTCGGGCACAGCCTCCTACGAGCAGTACTTC.